The clone carrying this T cell receptor beta chain was seen a handful of times. Its antigen is undetermined. The CDR3 has 17 amino acids. Germline trimming cut 5 bases from V and 4 bases from J; bases unmatched to any gene: 10. CDR1 and CDR2 from the germline V gene are MNHEY and SVGEGT. These data originate in a study of early T cells in non-severe SARS-CoV-2 infection. Whole-study context: RNA in bulk from unsorted whole blood was sequenced, and chains were unpaired. General study points: VDJdb matching skewed toward anti-spike CD8 responses, missing private and CD4 specificities.

Unique molecular identifiers were attached to individual cDNA molecules. Using its own MiXCR run on the 5' RACE reads, TCRdb lists one record per CDR3 protein. The sample records approximately 80,000 distinct CDR3 sequences, roughly 12% being singletons. This TCR derives from an adult who was a healthcare worker with PCR-confirmed SARS-CoV-2 infection or an uninfected control (not recorded which). What was sequenced was whole blood. The J gene is TRBJ2-3, the V gene TRBV6-2 or TRBV6-3; 12 nucleotides agree with TRBD2. CDR3 nucleotides: TGTGCCAGCAGTACCCGGCCTAGCGGGAGGGCCCCAGATACGCAGTATTTT. Translated: CASSTRPSGRAPDTQYF.